These T cell receptor beta chains were read from a single sample in a study of T cells after yellow fever vaccination. TCRdb reprocessed the 5' RACE reads with MiXCR, giving one entry per CDR3 protein. The sample lists around 530,000 distinct CDR3 sequences, roughly a sixth seen once, with 17% in the top ten. This sample comprised PBMCs, obtained 5 days after the first yellow fever vaccination. The receptors stem from a man aged 18 to 35 who received the YFV17D yellow fever vaccine. Each CDR3 is given with its conserved first and last residue. A D gene is named only where the DNA matches it firmly. Clone size is given for some rows only: seen once, a few or many times, or a class if the clone is expanded.

clone size	D gene	V gene	J gene	CDR3 protein	CDR3 DNA
-	TRBD2	TRBV24-1	TRBJ2-1	CATSDYGLAGVRISYNEQFF	TGTGCCACCAGTGACTACGGACTAGCGGGGGTCAGAATATCCTACAATGAGCAGTTCTTC
many	TRBD2	TRBV5-1	TRBJ2-5	CASGQGLDLETQYF	TGCGCCAGCGGTCAAGGACTAGATCTCGAGACCCAGTACTTC
few	TRBD2	TRBV6-1	TRBJ2-3	CASLAGGTDTQYF	TGTGCCTCACTAGCGGGAGGCACAGATACGCAGTATTTT
-	-	TRBV12-3/TRBV12-4	TRBJ2-2	CASSSDSGELFF	TGTGCCAGCAGCTCGGACAGCGGGGAGCTGTTTTTT
-	TRBD1	TRBV20-1	TRBJ1-6	CSARRTGAIYNSPLHF	TGCAGTGCTAGGAGGACAGGGGCGATCTATAATTCACCCCTCCACTTT
-	TRBD2	TRBV27	TRBJ2-3	CASRSGGASDTQYF	TGTGCCAGCCGTAGCGGGGGGGCTTCAGATACGCAGTATTTT
few	-	TRBV15	TRBJ1-1	CATSRDRGETEAFF	TGTGCCACCAGCAGAGACAGGGGTGAAACTGAAGCTTTCTTT
-	-	TRBV6-5	TRBJ2-3	CASSYESASSTDTQYF	TGTGCCAGCAGTTACGAGTCAGCCTCTAGCACAGATACGCAGTATTTT
-	-	TRBV10-3	TRBJ1-1	CAISESSLYTEAFF	TGTGCCATCAGTGAGTCGAGTCTGTACACTGAAGCTTTCTTT
many	-	TRBV5-1	TRBJ1-1	CASSLVGTEAFF	TGTGCCAGCAGTTTGGTGGGGACTGAAGCTTTCTTT
few	TRBD1	TRBV5-1	TRBJ2-5	CASSTQGYQETQYF	TGCGCCAGCAGCACACAGGGGTACCAAGAGACCCAGTACTTC
few	-	TRBV20-1	TRBJ1-1	CSARDSYAYAMNTEAFF	TGCAGTGCTAGAGATTCATACGCCTACGCCATGAACACTGAAGCTTTCTTT
many	-	TRBV20-1	TRBJ2-3	CSAPYTGTDTQYF	TGCAGTGCTCCCTATACAGGGACAGATACGCAGTATTTT
-	-	TRBV6-2/TRBV6-3	TRBJ2-3	CASSRFSGAADTQYF	TGTGCCAGCAGTCGATTTTCGGGGGCCGCAGATACGCAGTATTTT
-	TRBD1	TRBV6-2/TRBV6-3	TRBJ2-6	CASSYSPTGKMSGANVLTF	TGTGCCAGCAGTTACTCCCCGACAGGGAAAATGTCTGGGGCCAACGTCCTGACTTTC
many	-	TRBV18	TRBJ2-5	CASSPREETQYF	TGTGCCAGCTCACCCAGGGAAGAGACCCAGTACTTC
-	-	TRBV4-2	TRBJ2-3	CASSIFRSATDTQYF	TGTGCCAGCAGCATTTTCAGGAGCGCCACAGATACGCAGTATTTT
few	TRBD1	TRBV5-8	TRBJ2-3	CASSLTGTAGTDTQYF	TGTGCCAGCAGCTTAACCGGGACAGCAGGCACAGATACGCAGTATTTT
-	-	TRBV7-2	TRBJ1-2	CASSFLVGYGYTF	TGTGCCAGCAGCTTCTTGGTAGGCTATGGCTACACCTTC
few	-	TRBV25-1	TRBJ1-6	CASSEDRSNSPLHF	TGTGCCAGCAGTGAAGACAGAAGCAATTCACCCCTCCACTTT
-	-	TRBV12-3/TRBV12-4	TRBJ1-5	CASSLTNGGNQPQHF	TGTGCCAGCAGTTTAACGAACGGGGGCAATCAGCCCCAGCATTTT